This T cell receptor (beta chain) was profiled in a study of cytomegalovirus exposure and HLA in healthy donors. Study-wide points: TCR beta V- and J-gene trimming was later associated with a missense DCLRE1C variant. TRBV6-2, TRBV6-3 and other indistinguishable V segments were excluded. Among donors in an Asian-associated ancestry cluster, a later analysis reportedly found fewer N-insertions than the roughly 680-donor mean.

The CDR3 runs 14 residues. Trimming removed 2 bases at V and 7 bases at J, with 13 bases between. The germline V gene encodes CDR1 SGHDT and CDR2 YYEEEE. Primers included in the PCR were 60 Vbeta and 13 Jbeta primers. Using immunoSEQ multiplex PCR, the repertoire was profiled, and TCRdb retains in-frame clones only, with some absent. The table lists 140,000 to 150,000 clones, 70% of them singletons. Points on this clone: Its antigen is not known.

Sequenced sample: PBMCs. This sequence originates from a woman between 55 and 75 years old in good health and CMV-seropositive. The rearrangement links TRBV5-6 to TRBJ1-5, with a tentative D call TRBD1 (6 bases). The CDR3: CASSLTAQGQPQHF. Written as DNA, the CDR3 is TGTGCCAGCAGCTTAACAGCGCAGGGGCAGCCCCAGCATTTT.